This T cell receptor (beta chain) is from a study of T cell responses to AZD1222 COVID-19 vaccine (TCRdb year 2021). The study in broad terms: AZD1222 recipients whose second dose came at about 4 weeks and those whose second dose came at about 12 weeks were combined into one group, since spike-specific TCR depth and breadth did not differ between the two schedules. A total of 230 to 250 trial participants underwent TCR sequencing, of whom roughly 210 received two doses of AZD1222 and 26 received two doses of the MenACWY control vaccine. Trial participants were enrolled by age into 18-55, 56-69 and 70-plus year subgroups, with around 150, 28 and 57 TCR-sequenced participants respectively.

The CDR3 regions of human TCRbeta chains were subjected to immunosequencing. The original methods were these. Repertoire TCRs were matched against a reference library of SARS-CoV-2-specific TCRs generated with the MIRA antigen-specificity platform. Breadth meant the fraction of unique TCRs that were SARS-CoV-2-associated, whereas depth meant the fraction of total T cells that were SARS-CoV-2-associated. Using the MIRA data, each spike-specific TCR was assigned both to the spike region to which the TCR was reactive and to a CD4 or CD8 class. Log10-transformed breadth and depth values were compared by one-way ANOVA with Sidak's multiple comparisons tests. TCRdb limited this immuneACCESS table to in-frame rearrangements with V and J called. A share of clones is missing; checked studies link under half to unresolved V genes, and the rest is unexplained. The V and J calls and clone size come from that table; D and trimming were worked out from the DNA. The sample table lists more than 150,000 clones, roughly 94% of them with a count of one. The ten largest clones take up approximately 0.58% of the sample.

What the time point label conveys for this sample: baseline before first vaccination. Vaccinee samples came from UK trials COV001 and COV002, including a single-blind randomized controlled phase 2/3 trial of AZD1222 (ChAdOx1 nCoV-19) in healthy adults. Trial participant PBMC samples were collected at day 0 and day 28 after the second dose for TCRbeta chain sequencing. From V the trimming removes 7 bases and from J it removes 9 bases, while the gene matches leave 13 bases of the junction unaccounted for. Including cysteine and phenylalanine, the CDR3 has 15 amino acids. Of the read, only the CDR3 DNA is kept; its 45 bases are in frame from base 1. CDR1 and CDR2 are read off the germline V gene as MDHEN and SYDVKM. Findings and caveats that apply to the study as a whole: After two AZD1222 doses, both the breadth and the depth of spike-specific TCRs were significantly higher than at day 0 and than in MenACWY recipients. The 56-69-year group was small, and its depth increase did not reach significance, likely because of low power. Only a handful of AZD1222 recipients were SARS-CoV-2 seropositive at baseline, limiting conclusions about previously exposed vaccinees. Because no day 14 peak-response samples were available, repertoires were characterized only after the peak T cell response. Vaccine-associated CD4 TCRs spanned the whole spike protein, with dominant responses in regions 160-218 and 743-854. Nearly half of unique spike-specific TCRs reportedly recognized epitopes outside regions mutated in the B.1.351 and B.1.1.7 variants. Participants were mostly white British and included more females than males, and it was suggested by the authors that clonal diversity may have been underestimated.

Notes on this clone: What this receptor recognizes is not known. Base qualities were left out, and no much larger clone turns up one base away.

Sequencing was performed on peripheral blood, taken on day 0 of AZD1222 vaccination. The chain couples TRBV28 to TRBJ2-7, and 12 bases in between align with TRBD2. The TCR was taken from an adult in good health. The DNA sequence is given as TGTGCCAGCACGACAGGGGCTAGCGGGAGGGCCCCGCAGTACTTC. This encodes CASTTGASGRAPQYF.